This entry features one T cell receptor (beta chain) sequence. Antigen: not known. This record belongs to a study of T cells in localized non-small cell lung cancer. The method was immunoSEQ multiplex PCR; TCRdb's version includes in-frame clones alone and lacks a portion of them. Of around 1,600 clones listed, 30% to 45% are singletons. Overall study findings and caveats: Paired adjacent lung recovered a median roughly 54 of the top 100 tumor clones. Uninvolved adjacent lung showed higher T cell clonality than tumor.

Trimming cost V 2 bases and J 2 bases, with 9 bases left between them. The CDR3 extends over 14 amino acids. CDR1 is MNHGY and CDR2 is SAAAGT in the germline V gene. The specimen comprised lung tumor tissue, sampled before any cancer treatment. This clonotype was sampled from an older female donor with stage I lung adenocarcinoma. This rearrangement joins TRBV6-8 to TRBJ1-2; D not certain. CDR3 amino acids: CASSYGFFNYGYTF. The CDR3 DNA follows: TGTGCCAGCAGTTACGGGTTTTTCAACTATGGCTACACCTTC.